This TCR beta chain was recovered during a study of blood T cell repertoires in COVID-19 (dated by TCRdb to 2018 to 2020). With respect to the entire study: Samples covering the acute and convalescent phases of COVID-19 were provided by collaborators in the United States, Italy and Spain. The prospective study material was composed of cDNA or gDNA derived from T cells, B-cell-depleted T cells, or PBMCs. The dataset comprised deeply sampled blood TCRbeta repertoires from subjects exposed to, actively infected with, or recovered from COVID-19. The repertoires were made available in a free public database intended to serve as a resource for research on the immune response to SARS-CoV-2. The samples were drawn from two sources: the first 160 participants of the ongoing ImmuneRACE study, and 950 to 1,500 subjects contributed by 6 global collaborators. The sample metadata nearly always contained a de-identified subject ID, COVID-19 status, age in years and sex. Where available, HLA class I and class II types were obtained from metadata supplied by the sample provider rather than from assay-based typing. What the research found in general, with its limitations: How much clinical and demographic metadata was included differed by source and by participant, and the metadata was provided uncurated.

The immunoSEQ Assay, a bias-controlled multiplex PCR, was used to amplify TCRbeta CDR3 regions from genomic DNA. The source study handled its data this way. Within the assay, amplification of reference gene primers was used to estimate how many nucleated cells each sample contained. To quantify the absolute abundance of each unique TCRbeta CDR3 rearrangement, sequence reads were collapsed and filtered. Productive Simpson clonality was computed per sample as the square root of Simpson's diversity index over productive rearrangements. TCRdb retrieved this table from immuneACCESS and kept in-frame rearrangements only. Not all clones are present; in checked studies, unresolved V genes account for under half, and no reason is known for the remainder. That table supplies the V and J calls and clone size; D and trimming were determined from the DNA. Across this sample there are roughly 280,000 clones, with around 90% seen only once. The leading ten clones occupy around 3% of the sample.

Enrolling through a virtual design, the prospective study's participants ranged in age from about 18 to 100 years and lived across 24 United States geographic areas. Cohort assignment in the prospective study relied on participant-reported clinical history from a screening survey and a study questionnaire. Recovered participants in ImmuneRACE Cohort 3 were defined by two consecutive negative NP/OP PCR tests, clearance by a healthcare professional, or resolution of symptoms. Each participant in the prospective study had whole blood, serum and a nasopharyngeal or oropharyngeal swab collected by mobile phlebotomists. Participants in the prospective study had the option to provide additional blood draws and questionnaires over a 2-month period. Before DNA extraction, blood samples from the prospective study were shipped at room temperature or frozen. In its sample, this clone was seen a few times. Its antigen target is currently unknown. Per-nucleotide qualities are absent, and no much larger clonotype sits a single base away.

Between the V and J ends, shortened by 5 bases and 10 bases respectively, the junction contains 11 bases. From the cysteine through the phenylalanine, the CDR3 covers 11 amino acids. The only DNA kept is the CDR3, 33 bases in frame from the first base. The CDR1 and CDR2 encoded by the germline V gene are LGHNA and YSLEER. The sequence joins TRBV4-3 to TRBJ1-1; the D segment could be TRBD1, given 5 matching bases. The material sequenced was PBMCs or T cells enriched from blood (not recorded which). The source is a woman between 45 and 65 years old who had recovered from COVID-19. The CDR3 region: CASSSFQGAFF. At the DNA level, the sequence is TGCGCCAGCAGCTCCTTCCAGGGAGCTTTCTTT.